These T cell receptor beta chains were read from a single sample in a study of cytomegalovirus exposure and HLA in healthy donors. TCRdb's table, derived via immunoSEQ multiplex PCR, lists solely in-frame clones and lacks some. The table has more than 85,000 clones, around four fifths seen once; the top ten hold under 1.5%. Sequencing used PBMCs. The origin of the receptors is a man aged 25-45 years in good health and CMV-seronegative. Both conserved end residues are part of each CDR3. Clone size, where shown, is once, few, many, or a class for clones that have expanded.

j_gene | v_gene | abundance | CDR3aa
TRBJ2-1 | TRBV10-1 | NA | CASSPTGGAYNEQFF
TRBJ1-4 | TRBV5-1 | NA | CASSFGTNEKLFF
TRBJ1-1 | TRBV19 | NA | CASSIGGLNTEAFF
TRBJ2-1 | TRBV19 | NA | CASSAGTTNEQFF
TRBJ2-1 | TRBV2 | NA | CASSSKLGFYNEQFF
NA | TRBV2 | NA | CASQQGIYEQYF
TRBJ2-7 | TRBV4-1 | NA | CASSQVLIVRQPRDEQYF
TRBJ2-7 | TRBV27 | few | CASSLTWTGGVYEQYF
NA | TRBV5-1 | NA | CASSWGTGLYEQYF
TRBJ1-5 | TRBV28 | NA | CASSWDRDSNQPQHF
TRBJ1-1 | TRBV6-5 | once | CASSYLQGNTEAFF
TRBJ1-1 | TRBV29-1 | once | CSGVSLGGTEAFF
TRBJ2-1 | TRBV6-4 | few | CASSDGLGSNEQFF
TRBJ2-1 | TRBV28 | few | CASSSTGSSYNEQFF
TRBJ2-7 | TRBV5-4 | NA | CASSQQGGRGYEQYF
TRBJ2-7 | TRBV10-2 | NA | CASTGGRGKSYEQYF
TRBJ2-1 | TRBV10-3 | once | CAISEVAGEYNEQFF
TRBJ2-5 | TRBV7-7 | NA | CASADRVQETQYF
TRBJ1-2 | TRBV29-1 | NA | CSVQTGLGYTF
TRBJ2-7 | TRBV7-9 | NA | CASSLGTGGHEQYF
TRBJ2-5 | TRBV19 | NA | CASSRQLAPQTQYF
TRBJ1-1 | TRBV28 | NA | CASSLNEGQGGTEAFF
TRBJ2-5 | TRBV10-1 | NA | CASSESTGTSGGGQETQYF
TRBJ2-3 | TRBV6-5 | once | CASSRGQADTQYF
TRBJ2-7 | TRBV9 | NA | CASSKTGDRTYEQYF
TRBJ2-2 | TRBV30 | NA | CAWSGGGYGELFF
TRBJ2-7 | TRBV9 | NA | CASSEHGSSYEQYF
TRBJ1-1 | TRBV18 | NA | CASSQQDGNTEAFF
TRBJ2-5 | TRBV10-3 | NA | CAISPAREIRETQYF
TRBJ2-7 | TRBV25-1 | NA | CASSENRDRHSYEQYF
TRBJ2-1 | TRBV4-1 | once | CASRNLLAGGRNNEQFF
NA | TRBV29-1 | NA | CSVGPRDRGSYEQYF
TRBJ2-1 | TRBV13 | NA | CASSGGLGPNEQFF
TRBJ2-1 | TRBV5-4 | few | CASSDPSSGSLNEQFF
TRBJ1-2 | TRBV5-1 | few | CASSFGQGVDYGYTF
TRBJ1-5 | TRBV6-5 | NA | CASSYSVAGNQPQHF
TRBJ1-2 | TRBV9 | NA | CASSLGTGDVRGYTF
TRBJ2-6 | TRBV5-4 | NA | CASSLSRSGANVLTF
TRBJ2-1 | TRBV9 | NA | CASSRFHVKAGNEQFF
TRBJ1-5 | TRBV27 | NA | CASTNSQGNQPQHF
TRBJ2-6 | TRBV19 | once | CASSMVRGNGANVLTF